This entry lists 6 T cell receptor beta chains sequenced from one sample in a study of T cell changes during pregnancy in multiple sclerosis. Sequencing used immunoSEQ multiplex PCR; TCRdb keeps in-frame clones, though not all of them. The table lists around 32,000 clones, roughly nine tenths of them singletons, with more than 9.5% in the top ten. The material sequenced was CD8+ T cells from peripheral blood mononuclear cells, taken in the third trimester of pregnancy. All receptors come from a female donor with multiple sclerosis, enrolled in a pregnancy study.

The chain has TRBV9 and TRBJ2-1, with 7 positions matching TRBD2. From germline, CDR1 is SGDLS and CDR2 YYNGEE. The V segment lost 4 bases and the J segment 4 bases; nucleotides outside the gene matches: 2. The CDR3 is 13 amino acids. The chain's CDR3 is CASSPGGYNEQFF. The CDR3 DNA reads as TGTGCCAGCAGCCCCGGGGGGTACAATGAGCAGTTCTTC.

The chain links TRBV2 to TRBJ2-5; 13 bases agree with TRBD2. Trimming cost V 6 bases and J 6 bases; bases outside gene matches: 4. The germline CDR1 and CDR2 sequences are SNHLY and FYNNEI. The CDR3 consists of 14 residues. The CDR3 DNA reads TGTGCCAGCAGACGACTAGCGGGGGGAAAGACCCAGTACTTC. This sequence encodes CASRRLAGGKTQYF.

The chain links TRBV27 to TRBJ2-3; 10 bases agree with TRBD1. CDR1 MNHEY and CDR2 SMNVEV come from the germline V gene (reference sequence). Losses at the gene ends were 5 bases for V and 4 bases for J; bases not matched to a gene: 6. CDR3 length equals 15 residues. The CDR3 reads CASSTGTGAPDTQYF. CDR3 coding DNA: TGTGCCAGCAGTACCGGGACAGGGGCGCCAGATACGCAGTATTTT.

J is TRBJ2-3 and V is TRBV27, with unresolved D. The length of the CDR3 is 14 residues. V was cut by 3 bases and J by 2 bases, with 9 bases left in between. In germline, CDR1 is MNHEY, CDR2 SMNVEV (reference sequence). This CDR3 reads CASSLRPVTDTQYF. The CDR3 region has the DNA TGTGCCAGCAGTTTGAGGCCAGTCACAGATACGCAGTATTTT.

The genes are TRBV5-4 and TRBJ2-7, with 7 bases identical to TRBD2. CDR1 is SGHNT, CDR2 YYREEE, per germline (reference sequence). Losses at the gene ends were 2 bases for V and 5 bases for J; bases not matched to a gene: 7. The CDR3 extends over 14 amino acids. The CDR3: CASSLKREVDEQYF. The CDR3 region has the DNA TGTGCCAGCAGCTTAAAGCGGGAAGTCGACGAGCAGTACTTC. The full variable domain, its missing parts supplied by reference TRBV5-4 and TRBJ2-7, is ETGVTQSPTHLIKTRGQQVTLRCSSQSGHNTVSWYQQALGQGPQFIFQYYREEENGRGNFPPRFSGLQFPNYSSELNVNALELDDSALYLCASSLKREVDEQYFGPGTRLTVT.

The CDR3 spells CATSSTESWQDGYTF. The DNA for the CDR3 is TGTGCCACCAGCAGTACAGAGAGCTGGCAGGATGGCTACACCTTC. The genes are TRBV15 and TRBJ1-2; D is undetermined. The length of the CDR3 is 15 residues. V was clipped by 3 bases and J by 6 bases, with 17 bases between them. The germline gives CDR1 LNHNV, CDR2 YYDKDF (reference sequence).